The next 9 T cell receptor beta chains were all read from a single sample in a study of beta chain features in type 1 diabetes. Overall study results and limits: Shorter TCRB CDR3s, moderately but significantly so, were found in Type 1 diabetes patients in all four CD4+ subsets.

The antigens for these receptors are not known. Of the isolated RNA, all was reverse transcribed, and so the sequenced material was expressed TCRB transcripts. This table comes from immunoSEQ multiplex PCR, and its TCRdb copy is limited to in-frame clones, with some not included. The sample lists hundreds of thousands of clones; roughly 12% were seen once. Sequencing input: naive CD4+ T cells from blood. The receptors stem from a man younger than 35 with type 1 diabetes.

This clone was recorded a few times. The chain joins TRBV7-3 to TRBJ2-3; D is unclear. Germline loops: CDR1 SGHTA, CDR2 FQGTGA. CDR3 size: 14 residues. Trimming pared 5 bases from V and 2 bases from J, leaving 11 bases between. The CDR3 sequence: CASSHSSTTDTQYF. The CDR3 nucleotides are TGTGCCAGCAGCCATTCTTCAACCACAGATACGCAGTATTTT.

The chain carries TRBV7-8 and TRBJ1-4; 7 positions agree with TRBD1. Germline-derived CDR1 and CDR2 are SGHVS and FQNEAQ. The CDR3 totals 15 residues. V shed 2 bases and J 0 bases; nucleotides not matched to a gene: 0. CDR3 loop: CASSLRGPTNEKLFF. CDR3 DNA: TGTGCCAGCAGCTTAAGGGGGCCAACTAATGAAAAACTGTTTTTT.

The CDR3 is CASSRTEEGYTF. The CDR3 region has the DNA TGTGCCAGCAGCCGTACCGAGGAGGGCTACACCTTC. The chain uses TRBV11-3 and TRBJ1-2; D is unclear. V was clipped by 5 bases and J by 8 bases, with 12 bases between them. The CDR3 is made up of 12 amino acids. Germline CDR1 and CDR2: SGHNT and YENEEA.

The chain combines TRBV5-1 with TRBJ2-3; 7 bases fit TRBD2. The CDR3 is 15 residues long. V trimming: 0 bases; J trimming: 6 bases; junction bases outside the gene matches: 7. Per the germline V gene, CDR1 is SGHRS and CDR2 is YFSETQ. CDR3 amino acids: CASSLGDYLGDTQYF. The CDR3 nucleotides read TGCGCCAGCAGCTTGGGGGACTACCTGGGGGATACGCAGTATTTT.

The chain links TRBV6-5 to TRBJ2-3, with D perhaps being TRBD1 or TRBD2 (6 bases each). The CDR3 has 14 residues. Trimming left V 6 bases short and J 5 bases short, with 15 bases between. Germline V gene data show CDR1 as MNHEY and CDR2 as SVGAGI. CDR3 loop: CASSDVRGGDTQYF. CDR3 in DNA: TGTGCCAGCAGCGATGTCAGGGGAGGAGATACGCAGTATTTT.

The chain couples TRBV19 to TRBJ1-1; possible D gene TRBD1, 6 bases. This CDR3 region has 14 residues. CDR1 is LNHDA and CDR2 is SQIVND in the germline V gene (reference sequence). The V end lost 3 bases, the J end lost 0 bases, and 8 bases lay between the germline ends. The CDR3 reads CASSIGQMNTEAFF. The DNA for the CDR3 is TGTGCCAGTAGTATTGGACAGATGAACACTGAAGCTTTCTTT.

This clone was found a few times. The chain joins TRBV7-9 to TRBJ1-4; D is unresolved. Germline lookup yields CDR1 SEHNR and CDR2 FQNEAQ (reference sequence). The germline V and J ends were trimmed by 5 bases and 1 base, with 11 bases remaining between them. The CDR3 totals 15 residues. The CDR3 loop is CASSLAAGTNEKLFF. DNA for the CDR3: TGTGCCAGCAGCCTCGCTGCGGGAACTAATGAAAAACTGTTTTTT.

The V gene is TRBV29-1, the J gene TRBJ2-1; 12 bases fit TRBD2. Germline values: CDR1 SQVTM, CDR2 ANQGSEA. V was clipped by 6 bases and J by 1 base; unmatched bases: 7. This CDR3 has 16 residues. DNA of the CDR3: TGCAGCGTCCCAACTAGCGGGGGGCCGTCCTACAATGAGCAGTTCTTC. Its protein product is CSVPTSGGPSYNEQFF.

In this sample, this clone turned up a few times. The gene calls are TRBV29-1 and TRBJ1-2; 8 bases match TRBD1. CDR1 and CDR2 from the germline V gene are SQVTM and ANQGSEA. The V segment lost 2 bases and the J segment 4 bases; nucleotides outside the gene matches: 6. There are 14 residues in the CDR3. CDR3 region: CSVELQGGGYGYTF. CDR3 bases: TGCAGCGTTGAACTACAGGGGGGAGGCTATGGCTACACCTTC.